This T cell receptor (beta chain) was profiled in a study of Ad26.COV2.S vaccination and SARS-CoV-2 variants (dated by TCRdb to 2020 to 2023). In terms of the full investigation: Vaccine-arm donors were drawn from COV1001, a multicentre, randomized, double-blind, placebo-controlled phase I-IIa trial of Ad26.COV2.S in healthy adults. Investigators remained blinded to trial group allocation during experiments and outcome assessment. Ad26.COV2.S was administered intramuscularly at 5 x 10^10 or 1 x 10^11 viral particles, either as a single shot or as two shots given 56 days apart. Sequencing of the TCRbeta repertoire served to evaluate the specificity and breadth of SARS-CoV-2-reactive T cell receptors following Ad26.COV2.S vaccination. A total of roughly 32 samples were included in the TCR-sequenced set, comprising approximately 20 Ad26.COV2.S vaccine recipients, 5 placebo recipients and 8 SARS-CoV-2 convalescent individuals. Trial participants were randomized into five groups of five: low-dose or high-dose Ad26.COV2.S given once or twice, or placebo on both occasions.

A note on this clone: Its recognized antigen is unknown. No much larger clonotype is one base removed from it; base qualities were not supplied.

This sample's treatment or condition label indicates: about 20 received Ad26.COV2.S at low or high dose, single or two shots; 5 received placebo; per-sample allocation not given. For vaccine and placebo recipients, the sequenced repertoires came from samples collected on day 63 after the first injection. In Cohort 1b, around 25 adults aged 18-55 years were enrolled at a single site in Boston, USA, between 29 July and 7 August 2020. As a vaccine, Ad26.COV2.S was a replication-incompetent adenovirus type 26 vector that expressed a prefusion-stabilized SARS-CoV-2 spike protein derived from the original Wuhan strain. The immunoSEQ Assay was used to sequence TCRbeta CDR3 regions. After extraction, genomic DNA underwent amplification by bias-controlled multiplex PCR, followed by high-throughput sequencing. As for the authors' bioinformatics: To quantify the absolute abundance of every unique TCRbeta CDR3 region, sequences were collapsed and filtered. Usable DNA was measured by amplifying reference genes present in all nucleated cells, and TCRbeta template counts were normalized to that usable DNA to estimate T cell fraction. Repertoire TCRs were annotated as SARS-CoV-2-specific when V gene, CDR3 amino acid sequence and J gene were exactly matched to a known reactive TCR set. The reference SARS-CoV-2 TCR set was derived from MIRA and filtered for enrichment in COVID-19-positive ImmuneCODE repertoires, a step that removed public or cross-reactive TCRs. Based on the MIRA antigens, annotated TCRs were further analysed at the level of specific ORF or position within ORF. Breadth was defined as the number of annotated unique rearrangements divided by the total number of unique productive rearrangements, and depth was defined as the summed frequency of the annotated unique rearrangements. Group comparisons of TCR breadth used two-sided Wilcoxon rank-sum tests. TCRdb took over this immuneACCESS table, retaining in-frame rearrangements with V and J assigned. Such tables are incomplete; in checked studies, under half of the missing clones stem from an unresolved V gene, and the remainder is unexplained. V and J calls and clone size come straight from that table; D and trimming were deduced from the DNA. The sample records 500,000 or so clones, approximately 89% of which are singletons. About 2.4% of the sample rests with the top ten.

A distance of 11 bases separates the germline ends of V and J, which lose 5 bases and 3 bases respectively. From the cysteine through the phenylalanine, the CDR3 covers 14 amino acids. Just the 42-base CDR3 DNA is kept, in frame starting at base 1. CDR1 is given as LNHDA and CDR2 as SQIVND, both from the germline V gene (reference sequence). The research as a whole found: It was noted by the authors that total T cell responses may have been underestimated by the TCR breadth and depth analyses. Non-spike TCR breadth was comparable between vaccine and placebo recipients, consistent with the vaccine containing only spike. Comparing responses between vaccine doses or regimens was not something the study was powered to do. Substantial breadth of spike-specific CD8+ and CD4+ T cell responses was reported after vaccination. Spike-specific TCR breadth was higher in Ad26.COV2.S recipients than in placebo recipients (P = 0.0014).

The receptor's source is a person between 18 and 59 years old who received the Ad26.COV2.S COVID-19 vaccine or a placebo. Sequencing used peripheral blood, obtained in a trial of Ad26.COV2.S vaccine versus placebo. The chain is encoded by TRBV19 joined to TRBJ1-5; too little of a D gene remains to name it. The CDR3 loop reads CASSPVHFNQPQHF. The DNA is TGTGCCAGTAGTCCTGTTCATTTCAATCAGCCCCAGCATTTT. When the CDR3 is completed using the reference TRBV19 and TRBJ1-5 genes on either side, the full variable domain is DGGITQSPKYLFRKEGQNVTLSCEQNLNHDAMYWYRQDPGQGLRLIYYSQIVNDFQKGDIAEGYSVSREKKESFPLTVTSAQKNPTAFYLCASSPVHFNQPQHFGDGTRLSIL.